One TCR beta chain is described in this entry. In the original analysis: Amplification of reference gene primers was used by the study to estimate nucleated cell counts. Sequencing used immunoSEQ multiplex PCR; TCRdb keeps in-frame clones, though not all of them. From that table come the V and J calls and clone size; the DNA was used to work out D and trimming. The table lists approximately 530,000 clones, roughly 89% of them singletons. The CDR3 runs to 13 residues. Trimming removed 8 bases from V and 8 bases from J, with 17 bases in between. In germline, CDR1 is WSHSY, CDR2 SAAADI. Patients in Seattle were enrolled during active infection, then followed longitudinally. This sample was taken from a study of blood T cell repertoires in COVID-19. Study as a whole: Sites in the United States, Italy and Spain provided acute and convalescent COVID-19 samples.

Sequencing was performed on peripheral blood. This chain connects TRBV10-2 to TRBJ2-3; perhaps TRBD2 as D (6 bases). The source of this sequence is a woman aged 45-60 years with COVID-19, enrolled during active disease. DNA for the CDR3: TGCGCCAGCCACTTTGGGGGGACCGGTACGCAGTATTTT. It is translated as CASHFGGTGTQYF.